This TCR beta chain was sequenced during a study of PD-L1 blockade in urothelial cancer. Study information: T cells numbered a median of 141,255 in the blood samples.

Trimming stripped 1 base from V and 6 bases from J, with 7 bases between. Germline V gives CDR1 SNHLY, CDR2 FYNNEI. The CDR3 sequence is 14 residues long. Spiking of synthetic TCR analog templates was performed in each PCR. This table comes from immunoSEQ multiplex PCR, and its TCRdb copy is limited to in-frame clones, with some not included. The sample lists 30,000 or so clones, roughly 80% seen once, with approximately 2.1% in the top ten. Sample contribution per patient ranged from 1 to 8, covering pretreatment and on-treatment. Notes on this clone: The antigen remains unidentified.

General study results and limits: Tumor-associated clones in blood expanded more at 3 weeks in durable-benefit patients.

The chain recombines TRBV2 with TRBJ1-6; D uncertain. The sample in question was PBMCs, obtained around atezolizumab (anti-PD-L1) treatment. The TCR originated in a man aged 50-59 years with urothelial cancer. CDR3 in amino acids: CASSEGAPNSPLHF. CDR3 bases: TGTGCCAGCAGTGAAGGGGCGCCTAATTCACCCCTCCACTTT.